Shown below are 4 T cell receptor beta chains from a single sample sequenced in a study of beta chain features in type 1 diabetes. TCRB transcripts that were expressed got sequenced, as all of the isolated RNA had been reverse transcribed. Profiling relied on immunoSEQ multiplex PCR, and the TCRdb table lists in-frame clones only, not all of them. Of around 200,000 clones in the sample, approximately 13% were seen once. The sequencing input was central memory CD4+ T cells from blood. The receptors shown here come from a woman aged 18-30 years in good health.

The chain combines TRBV27 with TRBJ1-5; 10 positions agree with TRBD1. V shed 5 bases and J 9 bases; nucleotides not matched to a gene: 4. CDR1 and CDR2 (germline): MNHEY, SMNVEV (reference sequence). This CDR3 is built from 13 residues. The CDR3 bases are TGTGCCAGCAGTCCCGACAGGGGGCGGCCCCAGCATTTT. Protein sequence: CASSPDRGRPQHF.

V usage is TRBV28 and J usage is TRBJ2-7; 10 nucleotides match TRBD1. Unmatched junction bases numbered 7, after V lost 4 bases and J lost 4 bases. The germline gives CDR1 MDHEN, CDR2 SYDVKM. CDR3 length: 15 amino acids. The CDR3 protein is CASSSQTGGKYEQYF. CDR3 bases: TGTGCCAGCAGTTCCCAGACAGGGGGCAAATACGAGCAGTACTTC.

This clone was detected many times. In the same sample, other DNA sequences code for this CDR3. The genes are TRBV30 and TRBJ1-5; D is possibly TRBD1 (5 bases). This CDR3 region has 14 residues. Trimming stripped 0 bases from V and 6 bases from J, with 12 bases between. The germline CDR1 and CDR2 sequences are GTSNPN and SVGIG (reference sequence). This chain's CDR3 is CAWSVVGGGQPQHF. The CDR3 nucleotides read TGTGCCTGGAGTGTGGTCGGGGGTGGTCAGCCCCAGCATTTT.

This chain's CDR3 is CASSLDPLTSTKTQYF. The DNA of the CDR3 is TGCGCCAGCAGCTTGGACCCCTTGACTAGTACGAAGACCCAGTACTTC. The chain joins TRBV5-1 to TRBJ2-5, with a possible D match to TRBD2 (6 bases). With 0 bases removed from V and 6 bases from J, the gap between germline ends came to 18 bases. The CDR3 has 16 residues. Germline CDR1 is SGHRS and CDR2 is YFSETQ.